These T cell receptor beta chains were read from a single sample in a study of blood T cell repertoires in COVID-19. The repertoire was sequenced with immunoSEQ multiplex PCR; TCRdb's copy has only in-frame clones and lacks some. Counted here are fewer than 350,000 clones, 65% to 90% occurring once; the ten biggest clones make up just over 7%. What was sequenced was peripheral blood. These receptors came from a human donor in a cohort sampled during active COVID-19. The conserved cysteine and the conserved F or W are not part of the CDR3 here.

v_call	j_call	cdr3_aa
TRBV7-9	TRBJ1-4	ASSPNPGTGSSEKLF
TRBV6-5	TRBJ1-2	ATQPTGTSHGYT
TRBV21-1	TRBJ1-6	ASSKLPRSISYNSPLH
TRBV12-3/TRBV12-4	TRBJ1-1	ASSLHYEAF
TRBV5-5	TRBJ1-1	ASSSQTQGAVTEAF
TRBV7-8	TRBJ1-3	ASSLGDRLGNTIY
TRBV18	TRBJ1-2	ASSHDPTRGYT
TRBV30	TRBJ2-5	AWSVPRSGVETQY
TRBV19	TRBJ2-2	ASSMAGSGELF
TRBV7-9	TRBJ2-7	ASSGGQGITIGQY
TRBV19	TRBJ1-1	ASSQGPPAEAF